The 26 T cell receptor beta chains presented below share a single source sample, sequenced in a study of cytomegalovirus exposure and HLA in healthy donors. The PCR contained 60 Vbeta and 13 Jbeta primers. The table came from immunoSEQ multiplex PCR; TCRdb's copy has only in-frame clones and leaves some out. The sample records around 90,000 clones, around 78% being singletons. Material: PBMCs. These receptors all come from a man aged 30 to 39 in good health and CMV-seronegative.

This sequence joins TRBV14 and TRBJ1-3, with 9 bases fitting TRBD1. Germline CDR1 SGHDN, CDR2 FVKESK. The V gene end was trimmed by 5 bases and the J gene end by 7 bases; junction bases not matched to a gene: 3. This CDR3 has 13 amino acids. DNA for the CDR3: TGTGCCAGCAGCGCGACAGGGGGGAACACCATATATTTT. Residues: CASSATGGNTIYF.

The chain uses TRBV6-4 and TRBJ2-2; tentative D call: TRBD2 (5 bases). V was trimmed by 4 bases and J by 4 bases, leaving 7 bases between them. The CDR3 spans 13 residues. Germline assignment: CDR1 MRHNA and CDR2 SNTAGT. The chain's CDR3 is CASSASSTGELFF. As DNA, the CDR3 is TGTGCCAGCAGTGCTAGCTCCACCGGGGAGCTGTTTTTT.

The chain couples TRBV7-8 to TRBJ2-1; 10 nucleotides match TRBD2. There are 17 residues in the CDR3. Germline V gene data show CDR1 as SGHVS and CDR2 as FQNEAQ. V gave up 3 bases and J gave up 4 bases; unmatched junction bases: 9. The CDR3 nucleotides are TGTGCCAGCAGCTTCGCCCTTAGCGGGGGGCCTTACAATGAGCAGTTCTTC. This translates into CASSFALSGGPYNEQFF.

The chain couples TRBV9 to TRBJ2-4, with D perhaps TRBD2 (5 bases). Germline values: CDR1 SGDLS, CDR2 YYNGEE. V was pared by 3 bases and J by 0 bases, with 7 bases between. The CDR3 spans 14 residues. CDR3 sequence (DNA): TGTGCCAGCAGCGCCGGAGGAGCCAAAAACATTCAGTACTTC. Translation: CASSAGGAKNIQYF.

The CDR3 DNA is TGCGCCAGCAGCCAAGTCGGGTCCGGTCAGCCCCAGCATTTT. It specifies CASSQVGSGQPQHF. The chain joins TRBV4-1 to TRBJ1-5; D is uncertain. Germline V gene lookup returns CDR1 MGHRA and CDR2 YSYEKL. CDR3 length: 14 amino acids. Trimming took off 1 base at V and 6 bases at J, with 10 bases between the two ends.

The chain couples TRBV7-9 to TRBJ1-5, with 7 bases lining up with TRBD1. The CDR3 is 16 amino acids. The germline CDR1 and CDR2 sequences are SEHNR and FQNEAQ (reference sequence). V trimming: 5 bases; J trimming: 4 bases; junction bases outside the gene matches: 11. The CDR3 region has the DNA TGTGCCAGCAGCCAAGGTGTGACAGGGACTAATCAGCCCCAGCATTTT. Protein product: CASSQGVTGTNQPQHF.

The sample holds one count of this clone. The chain has TRBV11-2 and TRBJ1-2, with TRBD1 matching over 7 bases. This CDR3 is built from 17 residues. Germline CDR1 SGHAT, CDR2 FQNNGV. Trimming cost V 1 base and J 3 bases; bases outside gene matches: 11. The CDR3 DNA sequence: TGTGCCAGCAGCTTAGGAGGGGGCAGATTGTCTTACTATGGCTACACCTTC. Translated, it gives CASSLGGGRLSYYGYTF.

This clone was counted only a few times. The chain links TRBV6-5 to TRBJ1-2, with D perhaps matching TRBD1 (6 bases). CDR3 length: 14 amino acids. The germline V gene has CDR1 MNHEY and CDR2 SVGAGI. Trimming took off 10 bases at V and 6 bases at J, with 21 bases between the two ends. The CDR3 nucleotides are TGTGCCACCATCAAACAGGGAGTGGTGGATGGCTACACCTTC. As protein: CATIKQGVVDGYTF.

This rearrangement joins TRBV2 to TRBJ2-2; TRBD1 matches 9 bases. V was clipped by 6 bases and J by 4 bases; unmatched bases: 3. The CDR3 has 14 residues. Germline CDR1 reads SNHLY; CDR2 reads FYNNEI. CDR3 region: CASSGDRVTGELFF. In nucleotides, the CDR3 is TGTGCCAGCAGCGGGGACAGGGTCACCGGGGAGCTGTTTTTT. Supplemented by reference TRBV2 and TRBJ2-2, the full variable domain reads EPEVTQTPSHQVTQMGQEVILRCVPISNHLYFYWYRQILGQKVEFLVSFYNNEISEKSEIFDDQFSVERPDGSNFTLKIRSTKLEDSAMYFCASSGDRVTGELFFGEGSRLTVL.

This clone showed up just once. This sequence joins TRBV21-1 and TRBJ2-2; TRBD2, the table's D call, lacks a check against the DNA. TRBV21-1 is a pseudogene segment. The CDR3 length is 20 residues. CDR3 in DNA: TGTGCCAGCAGCAAAGAAGTTACTAGCGGGGGGGATTATAACACCGGGGAGCTGTTTTTT. The encoded protein is CASSKEVTSGGDYNTGELFF.

The V call is TRBV7-8, the J call TRBJ2-7, with 13 nucleotides matching TRBD2. Losses at the gene ends were 2 bases for V and 2 bases for J; bases not matched to a gene: 0. There are 15 residues in the CDR3. Germline CDR1 is SGHVS and CDR2 is FQNEAQ. The CDR3 sequence is CASSLTSGGAYEQYV. DNA of the CDR3: TGTGCCAGCAGCTTAACTAGCGGGGGGGCCTACGAGCAGTACGTC.

The V call is TRBV5-6, the J call TRBJ2-5, with 8 nucleotides matching TRBD2. Per the germline V gene, CDR1 is SGHDT and CDR2 is YYEEEE. The CDR3 consists of 17 residues. J was trimmed by 5 bases and V by 2 bases; bases with no gene match: 14. The DNA for the CDR3 is TGTGCCAGCAGCTTCCTACCCGTCGGGACTAGAGTGGAGACCCAGTACTTC. Translated: CASSFLPVGTRVETQYF. The full variable domain, its missing parts supplied by reference TRBV5-6 and TRBJ2-5, is DAGVTQSPTHLIKTRGQQVTLRCSPKSGHDTVSWYQQALGQGPQFIFQYYEEEERQRGNFPDRFSGHQFPNYSSELNVNALLLGDSALYLCASSFLPVGTRVETQYFGPGTRLLVL.

The V gene is TRBV18, the J gene TRBJ2-3; TRBD2 matches 7 bases. The CDR3 runs to 16 residues. Germline V gene lookup returns CDR1 KGHSH and CDR2 LQKENI. The junction had 8 bases not matched to a gene; V was cut back by 3 bases and J by 2 bases. The CDR3 spells CASSPGGGIFTDTQYF. The CDR3 DNA follows: TGTGCCAGCTCACCGGGGGGAGGGATCTTCACAGATACGCAGTATTTT.

V and J are TRBV6-1 and TRBJ1-4; D is unclear. V lost 8 bases and J lost 0, with 7 bases in between. CDR3 size: 13 residues. Germline CDR1 MNHNS, CDR2 SASEGT. The CDR3 nucleotides are TGTGCCAGCGGCCAAGCAACTAATGAAAAACTGTTTTTT. It is translated as CASGQATNEKLFF.

The DNA for the CDR3 is TGCGCCAGCAGCCCGGGTCAAACCGTGAACACTGAAGCTTTCTTT. This translates into CASSPGQTVNTEAFF. This chain uses TRBV5-1 with TRBJ1-1; D is unresolved. V was trimmed by 4 bases and J by 0 bases, leaving 13 bases between them. Germline CDR1 and CDR2: SGHRS and YFSETQ. This CDR3 is built from 15 residues.

In its sample, this clone was seen a few times. The gene calls are TRBV6-5 and TRBJ1-1; no clear D gene. CDR3 length: 12 amino acids. The germline V gene encodes CDR1 MNHEY and CDR2 SVGAGI. V shed 6 bases and J shed 4 bases, with 9 bases lying between them. CDR3 DNA sequence: TGTGCCAGCAGCCGAGGGATCACTGAAGCTTTCTTT. Translated: CASSRGITEAFF.

The V call is TRBV5-4, the J call TRBJ2-7; the D gene is possibly TRBD2 (6 bases). The V and J ends lost 2 bases and 7 bases respectively, with 19 bases between them. CDR3 size: 15 residues. Per germline, CDR1 SGHNT and CDR2 YYREEE (reference sequence). The CDR3 loop is CASSFAGLAISEQYF. As DNA, the CDR3 is TGTGCCAGCAGCTTTGCGGGGCTAGCGATCAGTGAGCAGTACTTC.

The V call is TRBV9, the J call TRBJ2-3; no clear D. With 3 bases removed from V and 1 base from J, the gap between germline ends came to 12 bases. The CDR3 is 15 residues long. Germline assignment: CDR1 SGDLS and CDR2 YYNGEE. The CDR3 region has the DNA TGTGCCAGCAGCGCCCACACACAAGGCACAGATACGCAGTATTTT. This encodes CASSAHTQGTDTQYF.

The chain carries TRBV7-6 and TRBJ2-3; 8 bases match TRBD1. The V segment lost 5 bases and the J segment 2 bases; nucleotides outside the gene matches: 12. CDR3 size: 17 residues. Germline V gene data show CDR1 as SGHVS and CDR2 as FNYEAQ. In DNA, the CDR3 is TGTGCCAGCAGCACCCGCCGGGGACAGGCGTCCACAGATACGCAGTATTTT. Its protein is CASSTRRGQASTDTQYF.

The table lists this clone with a few counts. The rearrangement uses TRBV25-1 and TRBJ1-4, with D perhaps matching TRBD1 (5 bases). V was trimmed by 3 bases and J by 13 bases, leaving 12 bases between them. CDR3 size: 12 residues. Looked up from germline, CDR1 is MGHDK and CDR2 is SYGVNS. The CDR3 sequence is CASSESRQRLFF. As DNA, the CDR3 is TGTGCCAGCAGTGAGTCCCGACAGAGACTGTTTTTT.

This chain connects TRBV4-1 to TRBJ1-1, with TRBD1 identical over 7 bases. Per germline, CDR1 MGHRA and CDR2 YSYEKL. This CDR3 is 16 amino acids long. The V and J ends lost 0 bases and 6 bases, in that order; junction bases with no gene match: 10. In DNA, the CDR3 is TGCGCCAGCAGCCAAGAGGGGACAGTCACCAACTCTGAAGCTTTCTTT. It translates to CASSQEGTVTNSEAFF.

This chain connects TRBV29-1 to TRBJ1-3; no reliable D call. The CDR3 has 14 amino acids. Germline assignment: CDR1 SQVTM and CDR2 ANQGSEA. Trimming shortened V by 4 bases and J by 2 bases, and 12 bases separated the two germline ends. This chain's CDR3 is CSVALRTPGNTIYF. CDR3 coding DNA: TGCAGCGTTGCTTTACGGACTCCTGGAAACACCATATATTTT.

This chain connects TRBV5-1 to TRBJ2-1, with 8 bases identical to TRBD2. This CDR3 is built from 14 residues. The junction had 7 bases not matched to a gene; V was cut back by 4 bases and J by 7 bases. Germline CDR1 is SGHRS and CDR2 is YFSETQ. CDR3 sequence: CASSPPRGRNEQFF. The CDR3 nucleotides read TGCGCCAGCAGCCCACCCCGCGGGAGGAATGAGCAGTTCTTC.

This clone has only a few counts. The chain combines TRBV5-6 with TRBJ1-2; the D is unclear. V lost 6 bases to trimming and J lost 8 bases, with 11 bases between them. The germline gives CDR1 SGHDT, CDR2 YYEEEE. The CDR3 sequence is 11 residues long. CDR3 nucleotides: TGTGCCAGCACCCTAAGTACGGGCTACACCTTC. It codes for CASTLSTGYTF.

A word on this clone: In the same sample, other DNA sequences code for this CDR3. This chain joins TRBV9 and TRBJ2-1; tentative D call: TRBD2 (6 bases). V dropped 5 bases and J dropped 0 bases, with 12 bases sitting between them. The CDR3 extends over 15 amino acids. Germline loops: CDR1 SGDLS, CDR2 YYNGEE. CDR3 region: CASSVSGSSYNEQFF. In DNA, the CDR3 is TGTGCCAGCAGTGTCTCCGGGAGCTCCTACAATGAGCAGTTCTTC.

This clone was recorded at least ten times. The CDR3 spells CASSMGQGTEAFF. The CDR3 DNA reads TGTGCCAGCAGTATGGGACAGGGGACTGAAGCTTTCTTT. This chain connects TRBV6-5 to TRBJ1-1, with 10 bases matching TRBD1. The germline V gene encodes CDR1 MNHEY and CDR2 SVGAGI. CDR3 length: 13 amino acids. J lost 5 bases, V lost 5 bases, and 2 bases had no gene match.